The T cell receptor (beta chain) described here comes from a study of PD-1 blockade in classical Hodgkin lymphoma. Study in general: Nivolumab was administered to patients intravenously at 3 mg/kg every 2 weeks. General observations from the study: Significantly greater TCR diversity emerged by C4D1 in CD4+ cells but not CD8+ cells. Newly diagnosed and completely responding patients shared comparable baseline diversity.

Profiling relied on immunoSEQ multiplex PCR, and the TCRdb table lists in-frame clones only, not all of them. The table shows about 50,000 clones, with about 90% occurring only once. Only one count was recorded for this clone. Its antigen remains unknown. The time point is: cycle 4 day 1 (C4D1), after five to seven weeks of nivolumab. Every single patient, without exception, relapsed after autologous stem cell transplantation, and brentuximab vedotin exposure varied. Patients had relapsed/refractory classical Hodgkin lymphoma with complete response, partial response or progressive disease as best response. The source of this sequence is a human donor with classical Hodgkin lymphoma. The material sequenced was peripheral blood mononuclear cells (PBMCs), taken before the fourth cycle of nivolumab.

This CDR3 reads CASSPGQGKTEAFF. The CDR3 nucleotides read TGTGCCAGCTCTCCGGGACAGGGTAAGACTGAAGCTTTCTTT. The gene calls are TRBV18 and TRBJ1-1; 9 bases match TRBD1. The germline gives CDR1 KGHSH, CDR2 LQKENI. The CDR3 is 14 residues long. J was trimmed by 5 bases and V by 6 bases; bases with no gene match: 7.